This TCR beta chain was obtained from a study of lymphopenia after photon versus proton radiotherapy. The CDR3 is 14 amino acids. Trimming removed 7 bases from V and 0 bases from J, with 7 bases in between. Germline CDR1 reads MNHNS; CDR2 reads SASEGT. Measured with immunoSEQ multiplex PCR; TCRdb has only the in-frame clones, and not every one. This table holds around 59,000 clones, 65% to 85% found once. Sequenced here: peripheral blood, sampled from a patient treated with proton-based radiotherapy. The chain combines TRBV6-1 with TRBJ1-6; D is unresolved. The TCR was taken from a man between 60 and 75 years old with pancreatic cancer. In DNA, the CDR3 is TGTGCCAGCACTGGACGCTCCTATAATTCACCCCTCCACTTT. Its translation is CASTGRSYNSPLHF.